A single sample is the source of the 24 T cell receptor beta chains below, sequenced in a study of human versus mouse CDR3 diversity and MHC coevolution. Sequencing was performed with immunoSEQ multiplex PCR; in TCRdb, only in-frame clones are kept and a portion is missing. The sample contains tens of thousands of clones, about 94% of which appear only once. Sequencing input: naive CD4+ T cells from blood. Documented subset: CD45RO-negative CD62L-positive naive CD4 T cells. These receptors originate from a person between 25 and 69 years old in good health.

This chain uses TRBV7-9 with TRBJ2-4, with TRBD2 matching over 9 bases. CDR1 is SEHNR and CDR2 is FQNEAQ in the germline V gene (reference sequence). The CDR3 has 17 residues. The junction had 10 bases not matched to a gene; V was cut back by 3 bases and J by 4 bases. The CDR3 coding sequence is TGTGCCAGCAGCTTTGCCCGAGAAGCGGGGGGTAAAAACATTCAGTACTTC. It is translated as CASSFAREAGGKNIQYF. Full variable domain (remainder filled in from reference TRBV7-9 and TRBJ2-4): DTGVSQNPRHKITKRGQNVTFRCDPISEHNRLYWYRQTLGQGPEFLTYFQNEAQLEKSRLLSDRFSAERPKGSFSTLEIQRTEQGDSAMYLCASSFAREAGGKNIQYFGAGTRLSVL.

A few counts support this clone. The CDR3 spells CASSLVAAGGGNEQFF. The CDR3 DNA reads as TGTGCCAGCAGCTTAGTGGCCGCGGGAGGTGGTAATGAGCAGTTCTTC. This chain connects TRBV7-6 to TRBJ2-1; 8 nucleotides align to TRBD2. Trimming at V came to 1 base and at J to 7 bases, leaving 9 bases not matched to a gene. The CDR3 contains 16 residues. Germline CDR1 is SGHVS and CDR2 is FNYEAQ.

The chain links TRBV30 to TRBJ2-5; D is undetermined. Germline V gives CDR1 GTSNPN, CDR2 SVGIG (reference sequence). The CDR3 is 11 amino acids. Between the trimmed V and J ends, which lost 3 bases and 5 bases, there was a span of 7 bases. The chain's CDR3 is CAWRVEETQYF. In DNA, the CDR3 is TGTGCCTGGAGGGTGGAGGAGACCCAGTACTTC.

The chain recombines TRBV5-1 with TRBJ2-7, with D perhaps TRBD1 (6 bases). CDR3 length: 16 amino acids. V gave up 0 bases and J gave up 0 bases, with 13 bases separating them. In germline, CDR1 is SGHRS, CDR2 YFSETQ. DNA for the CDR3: TGCGCCAGCAGCTTGGCCCTGGGGGCAAGCTCCTACGAGCAGTACTTC. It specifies CASSLALGASSYEQYF.

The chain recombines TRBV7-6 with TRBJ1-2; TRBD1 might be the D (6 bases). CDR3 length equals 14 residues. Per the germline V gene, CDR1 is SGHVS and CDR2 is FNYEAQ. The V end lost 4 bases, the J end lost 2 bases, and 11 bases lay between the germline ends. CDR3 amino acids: CASSSTGRNYGYTF. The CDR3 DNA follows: TGTGCCAGCAGCTCGACAGGTCGGAACTATGGCTACACCTTC. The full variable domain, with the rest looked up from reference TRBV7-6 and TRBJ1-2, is GAGVSQSPRYKVTKRGQDVALRCDPISGHVSLYWYRQALGQGPEFLTYFNYEAQQDKSGLPNDRFSAERPEGSISTLTIQRTEQRDSAMYRCASSSTGRNYGYTFGSGTRLTVV.

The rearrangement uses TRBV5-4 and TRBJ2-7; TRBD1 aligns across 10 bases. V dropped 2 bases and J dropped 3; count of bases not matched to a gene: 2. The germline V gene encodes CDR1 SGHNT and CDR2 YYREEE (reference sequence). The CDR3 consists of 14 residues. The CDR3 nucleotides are TGTGCCAGCAGCTTCGGACAGGGGGTCTACGAGCAGTACTTC. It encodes CASSFGQGVYEQYF.

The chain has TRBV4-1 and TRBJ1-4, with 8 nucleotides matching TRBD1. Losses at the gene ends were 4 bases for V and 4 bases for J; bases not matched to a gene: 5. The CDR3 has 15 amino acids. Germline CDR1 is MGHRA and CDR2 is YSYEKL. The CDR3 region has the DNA TGCGCCAGCAGCCCCCAGGGGGCCGGTAATGAAAAACTGTTTTTT. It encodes CASSPQGAGNEKLFF.

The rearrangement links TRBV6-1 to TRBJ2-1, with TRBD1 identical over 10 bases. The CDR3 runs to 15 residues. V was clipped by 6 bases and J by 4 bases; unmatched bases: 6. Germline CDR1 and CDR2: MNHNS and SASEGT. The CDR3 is CASSMGQGYYNEQFF. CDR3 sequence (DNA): TGTGCCAGCAGCATGGGACAGGGGTATTACAATGAGCAGTTCTTC.

The CDR3 here is CASSLTTGTNTEAFF. Written as DNA, the CDR3 is TGTGCCAGCAGCCTTACTACAGGGACCAACACTGAAGCTTTCTTT. This sequence joins TRBV7-2 and TRBJ1-1, with D perhaps matching TRBD1 (6 bases). V gave up 5 bases and J gave up 2 bases, with 15 bases separating them. The CDR3 sequence is 15 residues long. Germline assignment: CDR1 SGHTA and CDR2 FQGNSA.

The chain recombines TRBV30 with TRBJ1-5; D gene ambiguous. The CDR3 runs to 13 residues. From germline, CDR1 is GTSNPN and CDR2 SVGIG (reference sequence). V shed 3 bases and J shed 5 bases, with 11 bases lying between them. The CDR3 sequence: CAWRETPDQPQHF. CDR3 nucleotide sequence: TGTGCCTGGAGGGAGACTCCAGATCAGCCCCAGCATTTT.

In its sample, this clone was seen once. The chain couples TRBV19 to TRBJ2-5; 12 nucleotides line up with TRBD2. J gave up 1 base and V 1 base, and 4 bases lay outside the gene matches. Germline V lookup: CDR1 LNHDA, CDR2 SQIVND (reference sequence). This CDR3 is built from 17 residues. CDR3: CASSIALAGGPQETQYF. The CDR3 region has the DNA TGTGCCAGTAGTATAGCTCTAGCGGGGGGGCCCCAAGAGACCCAGTACTTC.

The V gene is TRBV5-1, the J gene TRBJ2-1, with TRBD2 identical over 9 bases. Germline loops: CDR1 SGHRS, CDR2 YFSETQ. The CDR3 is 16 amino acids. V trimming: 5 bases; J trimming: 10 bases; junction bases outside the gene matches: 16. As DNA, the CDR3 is TGCGCCAGCAGTTTTACCGGGACTAGCACGGGCGGGGAGCAGTTCTTC. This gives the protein CASSFTGTSTGGEQFF.

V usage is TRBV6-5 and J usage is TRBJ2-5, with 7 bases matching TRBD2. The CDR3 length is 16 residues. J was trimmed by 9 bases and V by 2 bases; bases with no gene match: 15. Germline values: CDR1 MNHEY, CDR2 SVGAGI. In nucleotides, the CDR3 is TGTGCCAGCAGTTACCAGTCCCGGGCCGGGGGGACGGCCCAGTACTTC. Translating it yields CASSYQSRAGGTAQYF.

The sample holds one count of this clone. The CDR3 sequence is CASSFFRADHGYTF. For the CDR3, the DNA is TGTGCCAGCAGTTTTTTCAGGGCTGATCATGGCTACACCTTC. The chain is built from TRBV7-2 and TRBJ1-2, with a tentative D call TRBD1 (5 bases). Trimming removed 6 bases at V and 6 bases at J, with 17 bases between. Germline V CDR1 and CDR2: SGHTA, FQGNSA. The CDR3 totals 14 residues.

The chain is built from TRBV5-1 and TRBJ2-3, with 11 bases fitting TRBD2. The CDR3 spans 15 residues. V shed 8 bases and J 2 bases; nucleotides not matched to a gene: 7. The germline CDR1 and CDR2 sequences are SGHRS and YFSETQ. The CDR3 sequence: CASSTSGDPTDTQYF. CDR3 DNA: TGCGCCAGTTCGACTAGCGGGGACCCCACAGATACGCAGTATTTT. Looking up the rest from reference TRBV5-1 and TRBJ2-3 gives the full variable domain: KAGVTQTPRYLIKTRGQQVTLSCSPISGHRSVSWYQQTPGQGLQFLFEYFSETQRNKGNFPGRFSGRQFSNSRSEMNVSTLELGDSALYLCASSTSGDPTDTQYFGPGTRLTVL.

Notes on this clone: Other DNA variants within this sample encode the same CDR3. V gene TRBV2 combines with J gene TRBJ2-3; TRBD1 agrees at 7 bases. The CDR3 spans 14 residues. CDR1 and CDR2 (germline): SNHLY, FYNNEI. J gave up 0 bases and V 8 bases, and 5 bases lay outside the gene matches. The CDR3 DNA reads TGTGCCAGCTCTCCGGGACAGAGCACAGATACGCAGTATTTT. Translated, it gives CASSPGQSTDTQYF.

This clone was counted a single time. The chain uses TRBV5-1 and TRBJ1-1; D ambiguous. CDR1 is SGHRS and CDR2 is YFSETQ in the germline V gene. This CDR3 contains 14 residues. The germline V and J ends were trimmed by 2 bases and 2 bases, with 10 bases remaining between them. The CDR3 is CASSLQTSNTEAFF. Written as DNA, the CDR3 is TGCGCCAGCAGCTTACAGACAAGCAACACTGAAGCTTTCTTT.

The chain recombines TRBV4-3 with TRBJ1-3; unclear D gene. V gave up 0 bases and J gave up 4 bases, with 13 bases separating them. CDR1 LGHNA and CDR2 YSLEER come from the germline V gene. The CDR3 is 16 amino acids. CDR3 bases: TGCGCCAGCAGCCAAGACGTGCCTTCTCTAGGAAACACCATATATTTT. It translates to CASSQDVPSLGNTIYF.

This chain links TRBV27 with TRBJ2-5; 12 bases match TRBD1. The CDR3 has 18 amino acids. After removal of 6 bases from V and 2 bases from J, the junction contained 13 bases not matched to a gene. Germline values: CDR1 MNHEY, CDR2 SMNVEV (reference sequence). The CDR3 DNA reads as TGTGCCAGCAGCTTAGGCGGGACAGGGGGCCTTAGGCAAGAGACCCAGTACTTC. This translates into CASSLGGTGGLRQETQYF.

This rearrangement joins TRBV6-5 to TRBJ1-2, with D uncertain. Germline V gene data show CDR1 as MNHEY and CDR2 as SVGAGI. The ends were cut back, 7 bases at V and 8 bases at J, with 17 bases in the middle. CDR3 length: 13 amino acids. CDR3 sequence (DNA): TGTGCCAGCAACCCACGAGGTAGAGACGGCTACACCTTC. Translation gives CASNPRGRDGYTF.

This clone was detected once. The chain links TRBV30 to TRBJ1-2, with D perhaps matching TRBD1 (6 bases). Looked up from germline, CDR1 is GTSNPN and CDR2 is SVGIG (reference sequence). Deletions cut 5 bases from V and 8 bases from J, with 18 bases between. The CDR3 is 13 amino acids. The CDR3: CAWRLTGSRGYTF. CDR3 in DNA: TGTGCCTGGCGATTGACAGGTTCCAGAGGCTACACCTTC.

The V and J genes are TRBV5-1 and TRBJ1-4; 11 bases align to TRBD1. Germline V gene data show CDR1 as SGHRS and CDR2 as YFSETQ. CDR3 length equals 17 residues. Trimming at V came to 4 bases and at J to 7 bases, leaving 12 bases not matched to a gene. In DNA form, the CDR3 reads TGCGCCAGCAGCCTTGTCGAACCTGGGACAGGGGGTGAAAAACTGTTTTTT. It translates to CASSLVEPGTGGEKLFF.

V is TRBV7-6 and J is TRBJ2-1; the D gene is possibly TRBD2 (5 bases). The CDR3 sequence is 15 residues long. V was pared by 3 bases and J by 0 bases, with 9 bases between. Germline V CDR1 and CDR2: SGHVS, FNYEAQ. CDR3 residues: CASSFVGSSYNEQFF. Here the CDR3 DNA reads TGTGCCAGCAGCTTCGTAGGGAGCTCCTACAATGAGCAGTTCTTC. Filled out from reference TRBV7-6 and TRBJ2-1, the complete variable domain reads GAGVSQSPRYKVTKRGQDVALRCDPISGHVSLYWYRQALGQGPEFLTYFNYEAQQDKSGLPNDRFSAERPEGSISTLTIQRTEQRDSAMYRCASSFVGSSYNEQFFGPGTRLTVL.

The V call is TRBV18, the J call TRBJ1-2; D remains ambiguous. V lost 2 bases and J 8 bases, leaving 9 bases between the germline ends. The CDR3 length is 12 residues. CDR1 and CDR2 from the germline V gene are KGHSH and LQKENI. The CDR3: CASSPLPEGYTF. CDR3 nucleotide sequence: TGTGCCAGCTCACCATTACCGGAGGGCTACACCTTC.